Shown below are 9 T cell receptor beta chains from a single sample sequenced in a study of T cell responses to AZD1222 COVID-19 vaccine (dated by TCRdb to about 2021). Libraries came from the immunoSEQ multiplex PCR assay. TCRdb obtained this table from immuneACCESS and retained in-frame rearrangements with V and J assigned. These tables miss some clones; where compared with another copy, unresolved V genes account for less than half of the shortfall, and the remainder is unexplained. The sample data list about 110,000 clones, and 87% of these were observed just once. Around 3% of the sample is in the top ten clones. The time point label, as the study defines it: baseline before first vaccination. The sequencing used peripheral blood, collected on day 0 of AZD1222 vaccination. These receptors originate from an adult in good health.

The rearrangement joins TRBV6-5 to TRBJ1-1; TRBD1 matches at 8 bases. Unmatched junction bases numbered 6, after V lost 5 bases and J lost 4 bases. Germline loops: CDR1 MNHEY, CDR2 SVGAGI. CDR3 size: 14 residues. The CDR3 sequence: CASSLDRGSTEAFF. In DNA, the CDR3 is TGTGCCAGCAGTCTCGACAGGGGCAGCACTGAAGCTTTCTTT.

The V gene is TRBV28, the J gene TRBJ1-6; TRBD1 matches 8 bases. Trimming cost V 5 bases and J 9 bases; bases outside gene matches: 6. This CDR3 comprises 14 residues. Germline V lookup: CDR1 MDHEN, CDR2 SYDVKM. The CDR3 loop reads CASSPDRGSSPLHF. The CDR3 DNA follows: TGTGCCAGCAGTCCTGACAGGGGAAGTTCACCCCTCCACTTT.

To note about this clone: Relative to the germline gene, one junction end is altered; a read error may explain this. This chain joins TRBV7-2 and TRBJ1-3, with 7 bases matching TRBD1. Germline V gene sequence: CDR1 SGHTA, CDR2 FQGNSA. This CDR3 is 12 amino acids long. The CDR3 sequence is CASSLNDRVTDF. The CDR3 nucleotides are TGTGCCAGCAGCTTAAATGACAGGGTGACCGACTTT.

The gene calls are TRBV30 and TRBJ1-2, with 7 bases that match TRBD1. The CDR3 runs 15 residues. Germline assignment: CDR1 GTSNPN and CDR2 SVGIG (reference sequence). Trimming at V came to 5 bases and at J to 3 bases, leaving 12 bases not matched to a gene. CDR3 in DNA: TGTGCCTGGTTACTCATTAGGAGGGGGCACTATGGCTACACCTTC. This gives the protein CAWLLIRRGHYGYTF. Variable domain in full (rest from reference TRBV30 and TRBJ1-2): SQTIHQWPATLVQPVGSPLSLECTVEGTSNPNLYWYRQAAGRGLQLLFYSVGIGQISSEVPQNLSASRPQDRQFILSSKKLLLSDSGFYLCAWLLIRRGHYGYTFGSGTRLTVV.

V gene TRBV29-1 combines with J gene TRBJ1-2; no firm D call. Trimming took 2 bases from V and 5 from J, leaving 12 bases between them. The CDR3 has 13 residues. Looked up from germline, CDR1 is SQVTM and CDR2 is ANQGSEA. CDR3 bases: TGCAGCGTTGAAATCTTTACAGCTTATGGCTACACCTTC. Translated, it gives CSVEIFTAYGYTF.

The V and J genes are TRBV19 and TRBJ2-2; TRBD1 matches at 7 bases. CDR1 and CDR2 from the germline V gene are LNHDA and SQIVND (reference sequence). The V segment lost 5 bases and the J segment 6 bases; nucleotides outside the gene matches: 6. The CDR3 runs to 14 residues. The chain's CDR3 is CASSPQGVAGELFF. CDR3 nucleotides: TGTGCCAGTAGTCCGCAGGGGGTGGCCGGGGAGCTGTTTTTT.

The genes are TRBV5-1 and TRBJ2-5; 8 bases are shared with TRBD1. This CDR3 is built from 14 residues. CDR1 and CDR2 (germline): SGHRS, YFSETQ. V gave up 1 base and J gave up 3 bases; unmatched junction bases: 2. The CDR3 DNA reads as TGCGCCAGCAGCTTGCGGACAGGGAAAGAGACCCAGTACTTC. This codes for CASSLRTGKETQYF.

The CDR3 sequence is CASSLQGEAREAFF. The CDR3 DNA is TGTGCCAGCAGCTTACAGGGCGAGGCTCGCGAAGCTTTCTTT. The chain uses TRBV7-9 and TRBJ1-1; maybe TRBD1 (5 bases). Germline-derived CDR1 and CDR2 are SEHNR and FQNEAQ (reference sequence). The CDR3 loop spans 14 amino acids. V lost 2 bases to trimming and J lost 8 bases, with 15 bases between them.

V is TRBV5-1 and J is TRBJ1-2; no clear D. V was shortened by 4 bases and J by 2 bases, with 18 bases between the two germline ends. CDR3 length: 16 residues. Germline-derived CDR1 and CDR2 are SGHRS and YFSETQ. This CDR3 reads CASSAVGSTRNYGYTF. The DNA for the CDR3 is TGCGCCAGCAGCGCCGTAGGGTCGACGAGGAACTATGGCTACACCTTC.